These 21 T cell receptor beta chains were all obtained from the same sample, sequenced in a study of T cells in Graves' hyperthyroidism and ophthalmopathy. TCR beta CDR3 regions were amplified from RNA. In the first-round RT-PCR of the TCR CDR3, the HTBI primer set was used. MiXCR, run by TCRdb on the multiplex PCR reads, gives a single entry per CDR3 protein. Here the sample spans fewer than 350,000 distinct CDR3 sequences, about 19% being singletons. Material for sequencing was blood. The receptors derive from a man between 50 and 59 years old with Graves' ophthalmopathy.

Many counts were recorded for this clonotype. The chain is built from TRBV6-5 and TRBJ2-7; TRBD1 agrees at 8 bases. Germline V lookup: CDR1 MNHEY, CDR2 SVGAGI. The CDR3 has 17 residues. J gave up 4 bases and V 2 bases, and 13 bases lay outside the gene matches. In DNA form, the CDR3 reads TGTGCCAGCAGTTACCCCCGCCTAGGACAGGGTGGATACGAGCAGTACTTC. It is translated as CASSYPRLGQGGYEQYF.

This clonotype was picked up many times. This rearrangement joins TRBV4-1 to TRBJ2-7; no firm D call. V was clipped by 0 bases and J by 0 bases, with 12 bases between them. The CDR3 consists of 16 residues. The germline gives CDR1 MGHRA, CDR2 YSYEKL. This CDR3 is CASSQDAQVRSYEQYF. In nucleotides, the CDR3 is TGCGCCAGCAGCCAAGATGCTCAGGTACGCTCCTACGAGCAGTACTTC.

This CDR3 reads CASSVAGAETQYF. The CDR3 DNA follows: TGTGCCAGCAGCGTAGCAGGGGCGGAGACCCAGTACTTC. The chain is built from TRBV9 and TRBJ2-5; D possibly corresponds to TRBD1 (6 bases). The length of the CDR3 is 13 residues. Germline V gene data show CDR1 as SGDLS and CDR2 as YYNGEE. Between the trimmed V and J ends, which lost 0 bases and 5 bases, there was a span of 8 bases.

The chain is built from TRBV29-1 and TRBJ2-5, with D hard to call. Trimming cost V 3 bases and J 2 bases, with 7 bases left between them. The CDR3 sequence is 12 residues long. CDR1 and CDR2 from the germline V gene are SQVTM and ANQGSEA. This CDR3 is CSVEGIQETQYF. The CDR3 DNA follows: TGCAGCGTTGAGGGAATTCAAGAGACCCAGTACTTC.

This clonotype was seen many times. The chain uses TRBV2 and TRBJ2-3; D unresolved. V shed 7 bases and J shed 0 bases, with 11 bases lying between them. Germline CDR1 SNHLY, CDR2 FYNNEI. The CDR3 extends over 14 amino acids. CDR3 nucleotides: TGTGCCAGCAAGCTAGGGAAAAGCACAGATACGCAGTATTTT. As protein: CASKLGKSTDTQYF.

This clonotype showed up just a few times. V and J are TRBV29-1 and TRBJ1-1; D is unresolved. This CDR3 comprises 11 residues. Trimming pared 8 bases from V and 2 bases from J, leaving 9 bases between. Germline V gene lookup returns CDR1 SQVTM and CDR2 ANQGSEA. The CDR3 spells CSIRPNTEAFF. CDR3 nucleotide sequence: TGCAGCATTCGGCCAAACACTGAAGCTTTCTTT.

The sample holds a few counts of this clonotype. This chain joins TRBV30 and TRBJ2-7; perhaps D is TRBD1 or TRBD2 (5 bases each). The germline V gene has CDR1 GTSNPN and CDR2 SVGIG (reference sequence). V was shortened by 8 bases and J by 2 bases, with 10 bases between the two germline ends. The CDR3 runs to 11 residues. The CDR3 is CAGDVAYEQYF. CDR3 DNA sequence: TGTGCCGGGGACGTCGCCTACGAGCAGTACTTC. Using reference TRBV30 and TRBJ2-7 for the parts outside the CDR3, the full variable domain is SQTIHQWPATLVQPVGSPLSLECTVEGTSNPNLYWYRQAAGRGLQLLFYSVGIGQISSEVPQNLSASRPQDRQFILSSKKLLLSDSGFYLCAGDVAYEQYFGPGTRLTVT.

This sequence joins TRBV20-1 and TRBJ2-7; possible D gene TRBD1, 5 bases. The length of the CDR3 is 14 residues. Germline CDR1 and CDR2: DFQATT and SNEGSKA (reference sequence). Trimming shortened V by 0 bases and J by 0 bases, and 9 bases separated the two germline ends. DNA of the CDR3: TGCAGTGCTAGAGATGGGCAGGGCTCCTACGAGCAGTACTTC. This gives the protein CSARDGQGSYEQYF.

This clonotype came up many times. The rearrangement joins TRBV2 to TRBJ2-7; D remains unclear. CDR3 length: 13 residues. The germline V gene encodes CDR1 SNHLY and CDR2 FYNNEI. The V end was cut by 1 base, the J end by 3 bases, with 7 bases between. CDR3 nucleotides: TGTGCCAGCAGTGAAGAAAGAGGCTACGAGCAGTACTTC. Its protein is CASSEERGYEQYF.

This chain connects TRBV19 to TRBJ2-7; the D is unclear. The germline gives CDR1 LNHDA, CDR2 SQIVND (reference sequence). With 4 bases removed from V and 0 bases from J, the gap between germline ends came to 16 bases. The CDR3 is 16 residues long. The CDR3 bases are TGTGCCAGTAGTACCTCGGTCGGTCGGACCTCCTACGAGCAGTACTTC. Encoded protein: CASSTSVGRTSYEQYF.

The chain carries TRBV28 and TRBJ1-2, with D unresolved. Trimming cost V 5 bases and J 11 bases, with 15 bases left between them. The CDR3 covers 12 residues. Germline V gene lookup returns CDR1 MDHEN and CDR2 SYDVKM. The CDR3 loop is CASSIPNREYTF. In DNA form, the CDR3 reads TGTGCCAGCAGTATACCAAACCGGGAATACACCTTC.

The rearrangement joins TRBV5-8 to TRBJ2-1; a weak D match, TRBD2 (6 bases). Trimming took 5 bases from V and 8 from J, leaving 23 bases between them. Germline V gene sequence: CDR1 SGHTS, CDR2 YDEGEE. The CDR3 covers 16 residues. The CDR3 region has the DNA TGTGCCAGCAGACGTGGGGGGACTCCCACTGGTGATGAGCAGTTCTTC. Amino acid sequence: CASRRGGTPTGDEQFF.

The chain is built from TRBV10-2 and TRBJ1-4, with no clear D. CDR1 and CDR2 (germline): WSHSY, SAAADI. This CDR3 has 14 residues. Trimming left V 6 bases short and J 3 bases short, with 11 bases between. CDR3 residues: CASREGFSNEKLFF. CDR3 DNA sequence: TGCGCCAGCAGAGAAGGGTTTTCTAATGAAAAACTGTTTTTT.

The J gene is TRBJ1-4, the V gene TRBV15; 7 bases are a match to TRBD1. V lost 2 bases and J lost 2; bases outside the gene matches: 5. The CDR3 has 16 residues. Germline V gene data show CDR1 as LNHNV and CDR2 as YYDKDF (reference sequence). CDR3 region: CATSRSPGQTNEKLFF. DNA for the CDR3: TGTGCCACCAGCAGATCGCCGGGACAGACTAATGAAAAACTGTTTTTT.

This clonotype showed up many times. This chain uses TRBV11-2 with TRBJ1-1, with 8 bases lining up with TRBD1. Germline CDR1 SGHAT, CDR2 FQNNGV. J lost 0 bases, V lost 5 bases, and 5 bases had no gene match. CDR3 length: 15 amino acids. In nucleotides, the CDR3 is TGTGCCAGCAGCCCAAGACAGGGGCTGAACACTGAAGCTTTCTTT. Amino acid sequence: CASSPRQGLNTEAFF.

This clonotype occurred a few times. This CDR3 is CASTLGQGSYNEQFF. The CDR3, as DNA: TGTGCCAGCACCCTCGGACAGGGGTCTTACAATGAGCAGTTCTTC. The chain joins TRBV9 to TRBJ2-1; 9 bases line up with TRBD1. Germline loops: CDR1 SGDLS, CDR2 YYNGEE. This CDR3 spans 15 amino acids. After removal of 6 bases from V and 4 bases from J, the junction contained 8 bases not matched to a gene.

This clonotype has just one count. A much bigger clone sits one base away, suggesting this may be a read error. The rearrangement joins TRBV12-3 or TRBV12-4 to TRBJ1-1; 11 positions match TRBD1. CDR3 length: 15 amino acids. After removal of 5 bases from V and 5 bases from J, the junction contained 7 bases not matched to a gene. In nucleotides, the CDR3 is TGTGCCAGCAGTCGGACAGGGGGCATCTGGACTGAAGCTTTCTTT. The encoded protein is CASSRTGGIWTEAFF.

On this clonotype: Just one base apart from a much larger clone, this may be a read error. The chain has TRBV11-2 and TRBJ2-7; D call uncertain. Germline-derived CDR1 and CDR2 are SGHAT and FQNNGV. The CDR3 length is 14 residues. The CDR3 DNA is TGTGCCAGCAGCCCCCTTGGTGGATCCTACGAGAAGTACTTC. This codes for CASSPLGGSYEKYF.

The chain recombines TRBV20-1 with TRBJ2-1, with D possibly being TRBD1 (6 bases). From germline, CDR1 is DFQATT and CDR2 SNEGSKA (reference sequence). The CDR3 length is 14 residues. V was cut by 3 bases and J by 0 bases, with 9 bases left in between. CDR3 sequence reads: CSASQGSSYNEQFF. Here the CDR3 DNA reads TGCAGTGCTAGTCAGGGGAGCTCCTACAATGAGCAGTTCTTC.

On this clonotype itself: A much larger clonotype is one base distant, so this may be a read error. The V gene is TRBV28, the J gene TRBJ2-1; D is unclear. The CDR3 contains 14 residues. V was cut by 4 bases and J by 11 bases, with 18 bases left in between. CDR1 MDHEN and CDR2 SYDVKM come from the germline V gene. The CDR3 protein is CASSSDKTEHQQFF. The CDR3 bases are TGTGCCAGCAGTTCTGATAAGACGGAGCACCAGCAGTTCTTC.

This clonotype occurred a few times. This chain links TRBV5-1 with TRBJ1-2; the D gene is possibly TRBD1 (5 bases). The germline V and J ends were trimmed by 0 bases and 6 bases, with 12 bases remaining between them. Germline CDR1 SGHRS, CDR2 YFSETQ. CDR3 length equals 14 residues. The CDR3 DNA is TGCGCCAGCAGCTTGGCGGCGGCAGGGCATGGCTACACCTTC. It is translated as CASSLAAAGHGYTF.